This T cell receptor (beta chain) stems from a study of cytomegalovirus exposure and HLA in healthy donors. Study-wide points: In vitro assays verified that three CMV-associated chains recognized CMV antigens specifically. Later analysis identified a missense DCLRE1C variant that was linked to TCR beta V- and J-gene trimming. Reportedly, diagnosis of cytomegalovirus status by the classifier showed high specificity and sensitivity. Among immune exposure information, only CMV serostatus was available.

Primers for the PCR totalled 60 Vbeta and 13 Jbeta. TCRdb keeps only in-frame clones here, not all; method: immunoSEQ multiplex PCR. The table lists fewer than 130,000 clones, roughly 80% of them singletons. V trimming: 0 bases; J trimming: 4 bases; junction bases outside the gene matches: 7. Germline values: CDR1 SGDLS, CDR2 YYNGEE. The CDR3 consists of 17 residues. With respect to this clone: The antigen remains unidentified.

This TCR derives from a female donor in good health and CMV-seropositive. V usage is TRBV9 and J usage is TRBJ2-3; 11 bases are shared with TRBD2. Sequencing input: PBMCs. The chain's CDR3 is CASSVDTSSGGSDTQYF. Written as DNA, the CDR3 is TGTGCCAGCAGCGTAGATACGTCTAGCGGGGGGTCAGATACGCAGTATTTT.